The rows below give T cell receptor beta chains drawn from one sample of a study of metastatic and nonmetastatic thyroid tumors. TCRdb reprocessed the PCR reads using MiXCR. The sample contains 25,000 to 30,000 clones, approximately 17% of which appear only once. The sequenced sample was blood. Receptors were obtained from a female donor with papillary thyroid cancer or a benign thyroid nodule (not recorded which). Some clones in this sample may be carry-over from other donors' samples. Both conserved end residues are trimmed from each CDR3.

J gene: TRBJ2-1
V gene: TRBV3-1
CDR3 protein: ASSQRPPPANEQF

J gene: TRBJ2-2
V gene: TRBV7-3
CDR3 protein: ASSLWGGNTGELF

J gene: TRBJ2-2
V gene: TRBV5-1
CDR3 protein: ASSRGVNTGELF

J gene: TRBJ1-1
V gene: TRBV20-1
CDR3 protein: SARVNTEAF

J gene: TRBJ1-6
V gene: TRBV7-9
CDR3 protein: ASSPPGARPPLH

J gene: TRBJ2-6
V gene: TRBV5-5
CDR3 protein: ASRPGRSSGANVLT

J gene: TRBJ2-7
V gene: TRBV30
CDR3 protein: AWSWGSHEQY

J gene: TRBJ2-5
V gene: TRBV6-1
CDR3 protein: AISAAGGGAETKY

J gene: TRBJ1-5
V gene: TRBV6-1
CDR3 protein: ASIPGQGVNQPQH

J gene: TRBJ1-1
V gene: TRBV19
CDR3 protein: ASKLGTGGTEAF

J gene: TRBJ1-1
V gene: TRBV18
CDR3 protein: ASSPSRETEAF

J gene: TRBJ1-2
V gene: TRBV27
CDR3 protein: ASSSMGLKGYT

J gene: TRBJ2-7
V gene: TRBV28
CDR3 protein: ASSLLGTGPYEQY

J gene: TRBJ1-4
V gene: TRBV27
CDR3 protein: ASSPSREANEKLF

J gene: TRBJ2-7
V gene: TRBV10-3
CDR3 protein: AISGSGQGHYEQY

J gene: TRBJ2-2
V gene: TRBV20-1
CDR3 protein: SARVGGRSAGELF

J gene: TRBJ1-2
V gene: TRBV7-9
CDR3 protein: ASSLSTKESYGYT

J gene: TRBJ2-7
V gene: TRBV2
CDR3 protein: ATTGGGRYEQY

J gene: TRBJ1-5
V gene: TRBV15
CDR3 protein: ATSRVSNQPQH

J gene: TRBJ2-3
V gene: TRBV20-1
CDR3 protein: SARDLRTSGRGDTQY

J gene: TRBJ2-3
V gene: TRBV4-1
CDR3 protein: ASSKSGTHADTQY

J gene: TRBJ1-1
V gene: TRBV29-1
CDR3 protein: SVEGRGKLNTEAF

J gene: TRBJ2-7
V gene: TRBV6-2/TRBV6-3
CDR3 protein: ASSYSPQQGRNYEQY

J gene: TRBJ2-7
V gene: TRBV20-1
CDR3 protein: SARDPLAGGYEQY